The 23 T cell receptor beta chains listed next were all sequenced from one sample in a study of blood T cell repertoires in COVID-19. Here immunoSEQ multiplex PCR was the method, and the copy in TCRdb shows in-frame clones only, minus some. The data show approximately 180,000 clones, around four fifths seen once. Sequences were obtained from PBMCs or T cells enriched from blood (not recorded which). Receptors originate from a woman in her forties or fifties who had recovered from COVID-19.

The V gene is TRBV5-6, the J gene TRBJ1-5; TRBD1 matches at 8 bases. The germline gives CDR1 SGHDT, CDR2 YYEEEE. V lost 4 bases and J lost 7; bases outside the gene matches: 16. This CDR3 is built from 17 residues. As DNA, the CDR3 is TGTGCCAGCAGCCGCCTCTCGGGGACAGGCGGTAACCAGCCCCAGCATTTT. This sequence encodes CASSRLSGTGGNQPQHF.

The V gene is TRBV4-2, the J gene TRBJ2-3; the D gene is possibly TRBD2 (6 bases). There are 16 residues in the CDR3. Germline loops: CDR1 LGHNA, CDR2 YNFKEQ. V was clipped by 4 bases and J by 4 bases, with 18 bases between them. The CDR3 region has the DNA TGTGCCAGCAGCCGGGCTTCCGGGAGTGGTGCAGATACGCAGTATTTT. It encodes CASSRASGSGADTQYF.

The chain carries TRBV28 and TRBJ1-4; 9 bases map to TRBD1. There are 16 residues in the CDR3. CDR1 and CDR2 from the germline V gene are MDHEN and SYDVKM. With 5 bases clipped from V and 0 bases from J, the junction kept 4 bases outside the gene matches. CDR3 DNA: TGTGCCAGCAGTGACGACAGGGGGGCAACTAATGAAAAACTGTTTTTT. Translation gives CASSDDRGATNEKLFF.

This clone was detected once. The V gene is TRBV5-4, the J gene TRBJ2-7; D is unclear. Per germline, CDR1 SGHNT and CDR2 YYREEE (reference sequence). V was trimmed by 4 bases and J by 4 bases, leaving 9 bases between them. The length of the CDR3 is 12 residues. The CDR3 reads CASSLDTYEQYF. The CDR3, as DNA: TGTGCCAGCAGCCTCGACACGTACGAGCAGTACTTC.

The rearrangement uses TRBV7-2 and TRBJ2-1; TRBD2 aligns across 7 bases. V dropped 1 base and J dropped 4; count of bases not matched to a gene: 4. CDR1 SGHTA and CDR2 FQGNSA come from the germline V gene. This CDR3 comprises 15 residues. The CDR3, as DNA: TGTGCCAGCAGCTTAGATGCTAGCGGATACAATGAGCAGTTCTTC. Translation gives CASSLDASGYNEQFF.

The V and J genes are TRBV12-3 or TRBV12-4 and TRBJ2-3; TRBD1 matches 7 bases. CDR3 length equals 13 residues. Losses at the gene ends were 0 bases for V and 7 bases for J; bases not matched to a gene: 1. The CDR3 spells CASSLAGGNTQYF. CDR3 DNA sequence: TGTGCCAGCAGTTTAGCAGGGGGCAATACGCAGTATTTT.

This CDR3 is CASSVALGTASYGYTF. The CDR3, as DNA: TGTGCCAGCAGCGTAGCCCTAGGGACAGCCAGCTATGGCTACACCTTC. This chain links TRBV9 with TRBJ1-2; TRBD1 aligns across 7 bases. The CDR3 sequence is 16 residues long. Trimming cost V 0 bases and J 4 bases; bases outside gene matches: 9. Germline loops: CDR1 SGDLS, CDR2 YYNGEE.

This chain connects TRBV6-5 to TRBJ1-6; no firm D call. The germline V gene has CDR1 MNHEY and CDR2 SVGAGI. Trimming removed 0 bases at V and 4 bases at J, with 10 bases between. The CDR3 consists of 16 residues. CDR3 sequence: CASSYSTRRYNSPLHF. The CDR3 bases are TGTGCCAGCAGTTACTCGACTCGGAGATATAATTCACCCCTCCACTTT.

This chain connects TRBV7-2 to TRBJ2-7, with 7 bases matching TRBD2. Germline CDR1 reads SGHTA; CDR2 reads FQGNSA. The trim removed 1 base at V and 1 base at J, leaving 4 bases unmatched. The CDR3 extends over 15 amino acids. CDR3 sequence: CASSLGGGGSYEQYF. The CDR3 DNA reads as TGTGCCAGCAGCTTAGGGGGCGGGGGATCCTACGAGCAGTACTTC.

The genes are TRBV29-1 and TRBJ1-3; a possible D gene is TRBD1 (6 bases). Trimming removed 5 bases at V and 0 bases at J, with 11 bases between. The CDR3 extends over 14 amino acids. Germline loops: CDR1 SQVTM, CDR2 ANQGSEA. CDR3 nucleotides: TGCAGCGTTTCCGGACAGAGCTCTGGAAACACCATATATTTT. It specifies CSVSGQSSGNTIYF. Combining the CDR3 with reference TRBV29-1 and TRBJ1-3 gives the whole variable domain SAVISQKPSRDICQRGTSLTIQCQVDSQVTMMFWYRQQPGQSLTLIATANQGSEATYESGFVIDKFPISRPNLTFSTLTVSNMSPEDSSIYLCSVSGQSSGNTIYFGEGSWLTVV.

V usage is TRBV5-5 and J usage is TRBJ1-1; D may be TRBD1 (5 bases). Trimming removed 4 bases at V and 1 base at J, with 11 bases between. Looked up from germline, CDR1 is SGHKS and CDR2 is YYEKEE (reference sequence). The CDR3 sequence is 14 residues long. The CDR3 spells CASSLLQGNTEAFF. As DNA, the CDR3 is TGTGCCAGCAGCCTGTTGCAGGGGAACACTGAAGCTTTCTTT.

V usage is TRBV4-2 and J usage is TRBJ2-5; TRBD2 is a possible D gene (5 bases). This CDR3 contains 18 residues. Germline lookup yields CDR1 LGHNA and CDR2 YNFKEQ. Trimming took off 1 base at V and 4 bases at J, with 22 bases between the two ends. The DNA of the CDR3 is TGTGCCAGCAGCCAAGCTGAATCGAGAGGGCTCGGTAGAGAGACCCAGTACTTC. Amino acids: CASSQAESRGLGRETQYF.

This clone was detected only a few times. The rearrangement uses TRBV5-1 and TRBJ1-1, with D perhaps matching TRBD1 (5 bases). CDR1 and CDR2 (germline): SGHRS, YFSETQ. The V end was cut by 4 bases, the J end by 0 bases, with 13 bases between. The CDR3 runs to 15 residues. The CDR3 loop is CASSPRAGLNTEAFF. The CDR3 DNA follows: TGCGCCAGCAGCCCCCGGGCAGGGCTGAACACTGAAGCTTTCTTT.

This clone was detected ten times or more. This sequence joins TRBV2 and TRBJ2-3; possibly TRBD2 for D (5 bases). CDR3 length: 12 residues. Germline-derived CDR1 and CDR2 are SNHLY and FYNNEI. The V end was cut by 7 bases, the J end by 6 bases, with 11 bases between. DNA of the CDR3: TGTGCCAGCACTAGGGAGACGGATACGCAGTATTTT. It specifies CASTRETDTQYF.

V usage is TRBV3-1 (or the pseudogene TRBV3-2) and J usage is TRBJ1-6, with TRBD1 identical over 7 bases. J lost 5 bases, V lost 2 bases, and 9 bases had no gene match. The CDR3 loop spans 17 amino acids. From germline, CDR1 is LGHDT and CDR2 YNNKEL (reference sequence). This chain's CDR3 is CASSQRTGWDNNSPLHF. Written as DNA, the CDR3 is TGTGCCAGCAGCCAACGGACAGGCTGGGACAATAATTCACCCCTCCACTTT.

V is TRBV3-1 (or the pseudogene TRBV3-2) and J is TRBJ1-4; 7 bases match TRBD1. The V segment lost 4 bases and the J segment 11 bases; nucleotides outside the gene matches: 10. The CDR3 runs 14 residues. Germline lookup yields CDR1 LGHDT and CDR2 YNNKEL (reference sequence). This chain's CDR3 is CASSRRNRGEKLFF. The DNA for the CDR3 is TGTGCCAGCAGCCGAAGAAACAGGGGTGAGAAACTGTTTTTT.

This clone has only one observation. The chain employs TRBV6-4 and TRBJ1-6; no clear D. The germline gives CDR1 MRHNA, CDR2 SNTAGT. CDR3 length: 13 amino acids. V was clipped by 0 bases and J by 10 bases, with 7 bases between them. CDR3 region: CASSDSEGSPLHF. The DNA of the CDR3 is TGTGCCAGCAGTGACTCGGAGGGATCACCCCTCCACTTT.

The sample holds one count of this clone. The chain is built from TRBV5-1 and TRBJ1-4, with TRBD1 as a possible D gene (5 bases). Germline values: CDR1 SGHRS, CDR2 YFSETQ. This CDR3 is built from 14 residues. V shed 4 bases and J shed 5 bases, with 12 bases lying between them. CDR3 sequence: CASSRGRGNEKLFF. CDR3 DNA: TGCGCCAGCAGCCGAGGGAGGGGAAATGAAAAACTGTTTTTT. Full variable domain (outside the CDR3, taken from reference TRBV5-1 and TRBJ1-4): KAGVTQTPRYLIKTRGQQVTLSCSPISGHRSVSWYQQTPGQGLQFLFEYFSETQRNKGNFPGRFSGRQFSNSRSEMNVSTLELGDSALYLCASSRGRGNEKLFFGSGTQLSVL.

This chain joins TRBV6-5 and TRBJ2-3; D gene ambiguous. Trimming removed 0 bases from V and 2 bases from J, with 6 bases in between. Per the germline V gene, CDR1 is MNHEY and CDR2 is SVGAGI. The CDR3 runs to 14 residues. CDR3 in DNA: TGTGCCAGCAGTTACTCGGCCACCACAGATACGCAGTATTTT. It is translated as CASSYSATTDTQYF.

The rearrangement uses TRBV11-3 and TRBJ2-1, with TRBD2 matching over 8 bases. This CDR3 comprises 16 residues. V shed 1 base and J 7 bases; nucleotides not matched to a gene: 9. Germline CDR1 is SGHNT and CDR2 is YENEEA. The CDR3 nucleotides read TGTGCCAGCAGCTTAGGTGGGACTAGTGAGTGGAATGAGCAGTTCTTC. It is translated as CASSLGGTSEWNEQFF.

The rearrangement uses TRBV30 and TRBJ1-2, with TRBD1 identical over 7 bases. This CDR3 has 13 amino acids. V trimming: 5 bases; J trimming: 8 bases; junction bases outside the gene matches: 11. CDR1 is GTSNPN and CDR2 is SVGIG in the germline V gene (reference sequence). The CDR3 loop reads CAWAPGTVLGYTF. The CDR3 bases are TGTGCCTGGGCCCCCGGGACAGTCTTAGGCTACACCTTC.

The rearrangement uses TRBV18 and TRBJ1-5, with TRBD1 identical over 9 bases. The junction had 3 bases not matched to a gene; V was cut back by 3 bases and J by 6 bases. The germline V gene has CDR1 KGHSH and CDR2 LQKENI. There are 14 residues in the CDR3. The CDR3 protein is CASSPGQGFQPQHF. CDR3 nucleotide sequence: TGTGCCAGCTCACCCGGACAGGGGTTTCAGCCCCAGCATTTT.

The CDR3 region is CASSYHPGQGAGELFF. The DNA of the CDR3 is TGTGCCAGCTCATACCATCCGGGACAGGGGGCCGGGGAGCTGTTTTTT. The chain has TRBV18 and TRBJ2-2; 11 bases fit TRBD1. The CDR3 loop spans 16 amino acids. With 5 bases clipped from V and 6 bases from J, the junction kept 8 bases outside the gene matches. The germline V gene encodes CDR1 KGHSH and CDR2 LQKENI.